What follows describes a single TCR beta chain. What it recognizes is unknown. The CDR3 length is 15 residues. Trimming shortened V by 2 bases and J by 8 bases, and 15 bases separated the two germline ends. Germline-derived CDR1 and CDR2 are SGHVS and FNYEAQ. Second doses at about 4 or about 12 weeks were pooled. Assay used: immunoSEQ multiplex PCR; TCRdb lists only in-frame clones, some missing. The table includes 80,000 to 85,000 clones, more than 85% detected once. The entry originates in a study of T cell responses to AZD1222 COVID-19 vaccine. Points from the study as a whole: Spike-spanning, vaccine-associated CD4 TCRs were dominant at 160-218 and 743-854. Repertoires were obtained solely post-peak T cell response. Baseline serostatus was positive in only a handful of AZD1222 recipients.

J is TRBJ2-2 and V is TRBV7-6; unclear D gene. This receptor was taken from an adult who received the AZD1222 COVID-19 vaccine. The material sequenced was peripheral blood, taken 28 days after the second AZD1222 dose. The CDR3, as DNA: TGTGCCAGCAGCTTAAGCCCCGATGGTGCGGGGGAGCTGTTTTTT. Its translation is CASSLSPDGAGELFF.